The 16 T cell receptor beta chains reported below all come from one sample, sequenced in a study of CD8 T cells in ankylosing spondylitis. Findings of the study overall: Within ankylosing spondylitis blood, a TCR beta motif made up of under 10 highly homologous variants appeared to be characteristic.

No antigen has been identified for these receptors. TCRdb called the 5' RACE reads again in MiXCR, with one record for every CDR3 protein. Here the sample spans a few hundred thousand distinct CDR3 sequences, about 12% being singletons. Sequenced: blood, either unsorted or a sorted T cell fraction (not recorded which). Source of these receptors: a male donor with ankylosing spondylitis.

The gene calls are TRBV10-3 and TRBJ1-4; TRBD1 aligns across 9 bases. V shed 2 bases and J 4 bases; nucleotides not matched to a gene: 8. Germline lookup yields CDR1 ENHRY and CDR2 SYGVKD. CDR3 length: 17 amino acids. The DNA of the CDR3 is TGTGCCATCAGTGAGCGAAAAGGGACAGGGATTAATGAAAAACTGTTTTTT. This codes for CAISERKGTGINEKLFF.

The J gene is TRBJ2-7, the V gene TRBV7-8, with D perhaps matching TRBD2 (5 bases). Germline CDR1 reads SGHVS; CDR2 reads FQNEAQ. The ends were cut back, 1 base at V and 7 bases at J, with 17 bases in the middle. The CDR3 extends over 15 amino acids. CDR3 region: CASSLGRFESGEQYV. Here the CDR3 DNA reads TGTGCCAGCAGCTTAGGGAGGTTCGAGTCTGGGGAGCAGTACGTC.

This clonotype has just a few counts. CDR3 region: CASRPRTGEREQYF. CDR3 nucleotides: TGTGCCAGCAGACCGCGGACAGGGGAGAGGGAGCAGTACTTC. The J gene is TRBJ2-7, the V gene TRBV6-1, with TRBD1 identical over 9 bases. V dropped 6 bases and J dropped 7; count of bases not matched to a gene: 10. Looked up from germline, CDR1 is MNHNS and CDR2 is SASEGT. The CDR3 consists of 14 residues.

Only a few counts were recorded for this clonotype. This rearrangement joins TRBV29-1 to TRBJ2-3; TRBD1 aligns across 7 bases. Germline CDR1 and CDR2: SQVTM and ANQGSEA. The V segment lost 2 bases and the J segment 0 bases; nucleotides outside the gene matches: 5. This CDR3 has 15 amino acids. Here the CDR3 reads CSVERQGTSTDTQYF. The CDR3, as DNA: TGCAGCGTTGAAAGACAGGGTACGAGCACAGATACGCAGTATTTT.

In its sample, this clonotype was seen a few times. The chain carries TRBV30 and TRBJ2-1, with 8 bases lining up with TRBD2. V shed 0 bases, J shed 2 bases, and the junction held 12 bases outside the gene matches. The V gene's germline CDR1 is GTSNPN and CDR2 SVGIG (reference sequence). The CDR3 runs 18 residues. CDR3: CAWSVRWMSGGTYNEQFF. CDR3 sequence (DNA): TGTGCCTGGAGTGTACGATGGATGAGCGGGGGTACCTACAATGAGCAGTTCTTC.

This clonotype was detected a few times. V usage is TRBV11-2 and J usage is TRBJ2-1; TRBD2 matches 7 bases. Germline CDR1 reads SGHAT; CDR2 reads FQNNGV. The CDR3 spans 15 residues. V lost 4 bases to trimming and J lost 9 bases; unmatched junction nucleotides: 12. For the CDR3, the DNA is TGTGCCAGCAGCTCCCGGACTTCGCGGGAGATTGAGCAGTTCTTC. Translating gives CASSSRTSREIEQFF.

This clonotype was recorded a few times. The genes are TRBV5-1 and TRBJ2-1; 10 bases agree with TRBD2. V lost 0 bases and J lost 6; bases outside the gene matches: 15. The germline V gene encodes CDR1 SGHRS and CDR2 YFSETQ. This CDR3 has 19 residues. The CDR3 nucleotides are TGCGCCAGCAGCTTGGTCCTAGCGGGAGAGGGGAGAGCCTTCAATGAGCAGTTCTTC. This gives the protein CASSLVLAGEGRAFNEQFF. The whole variable domain, filled in from reference TRBV5-1 and TRBJ2-1, reads KAGVTQTPRYLIKTRGQQVTLSCSPISGHRSVSWYQQTPGQGLQFLFEYFSETQRNKGNFPGRFSGRQFSNSRSEMNVSTLELGDSALYLCASSLVLAGEGRAFNEQFFGPGTRLTVL.

The CDR3 region is CSARDGTPSPGELFF. CDR3 sequence (DNA): TGCAGTGCTAGAGATGGGACCCCGTCCCCCGGGGAGCTGTTTTTT. This chain joins TRBV20-1 and TRBJ2-2; D is possibly TRBD1 or TRBD2 (5 bases each). V gave up 0 bases and J gave up 6 bases, with 14 bases separating them. The CDR3 totals 15 residues. Germline lookup yields CDR1 DFQATT and CDR2 SNEGSKA (reference sequence).

This clonotype was seen repeatedly, ten times or more. The chain has TRBV7-9 and TRBJ2-1; 7 bases line up with TRBD2. The CDR3 runs 14 residues. CDR1 is SEHNR, CDR2 FQNEAQ, per germline (reference sequence). Trimming took 6 bases from V and 4 from J; bases not matched to a gene: 6. In nucleotides, the CDR3 is TGTGCCAGCAGTTCTCGGGACTATTACAATGAGCAGTTCTTC. Its translation is CASSSRDYYNEQFF.

In this sample, this clonotype turned up a few times. This chain joins TRBV7-2 and TRBJ2-3; D may be TRBD1 or TRBD2 (5 bases each). This CDR3 spans 15 amino acids. Looked up from germline, CDR1 is SGHTA and CDR2 is FQGNSA. Trimming shortened V by 4 bases and J by 2 bases, and 13 bases separated the two germline ends. In DNA form, the CDR3 reads TGTGCCAGCAGCTCATATTCGGGGACCACAGATACGCAGTATTTT. It yields the protein CASSSYSGTTDTQYF.

This clonotype was picked up a small number of times. This rearrangement joins TRBV11-2 to TRBJ2-1; D gene uncertain. V was cut by 0 bases and J by 9 bases, with 18 bases left in between. This CDR3 is built from 16 residues. Germline values: CDR1 SGHAT, CDR2 FQNNGV. CDR3 sequence (DNA): TGTGCCAGCAGCTTAGATGTGAGGTTCGTTTACGGTGAGCAGTTCTTC. Protein: CASSLDVRFVYGEQFF. The full variable domain, completed using reference TRBV11-2 and TRBJ2-1, is EAGVAQSPRYKIIEKRQSVAFWCNPISGHATLYWYQQILGQGPKLLIQFQNNGVVDDSQLPKDRFSAERLKGVDSTLKIQPAKLEDSAVYLCASSLDVRFVYGEQFFGPGTRLTVL.

The sample holds many counts of this clonotype. The gene calls are TRBV12-3 or TRBV12-4 and TRBJ2-1; TRBD2 matches 8 bases. CDR3 size: 16 residues. J was trimmed by 7 bases and V by 5 bases; bases with no gene match: 13. The CDR3, as DNA: TGTGCCAGCAGTCTTCGCTCAGCGGGAGTACAAAATGAGCAGTTCTTC. Translated: CASSLRSAGVQNEQFF.

V and J are TRBV5-1 and TRBJ2-1, with TRBD2 matching 13 bases. The germline gives CDR1 SGHRS, CDR2 YFSETQ. CDR3 size: 15 residues. After removal of 4 bases from V and 6 bases from J, the junction contained 4 bases not matched to a gene. The DNA of the CDR3 is TGCGCCAGCAGCGCCCGACTAGCGGGAGGCAATGAGCAGTTCTTC. As protein: CASSARLAGGNEQFF.

This clonotype showed up many times. CDR3: CASSLELNTGELFF. DNA of the CDR3: TGTGCCAGCAGCTTAGAGCTAAACACCGGGGAGCTGTTTTTT. The gene calls are TRBV7-2 and TRBJ2-2; no reliable D call. Trimming left V 1 base short and J 2 bases short, with 5 bases between. The germline V gene has CDR1 SGHTA and CDR2 FQGNSA. This CDR3 has 14 residues.

This clonotype was observed a handful of times. V and J are TRBV6-2 or TRBV6-3 and TRBJ1-2, with unresolved D. CDR3 length: 12 amino acids. Trimming left V 2 bases short and J 2 bases short, with 3 bases between. Germline CDR1 MNHEY, CDR2 SVGEGT. CDR3 residues: CASSYVNYGYTF. For the CDR3, the DNA is TGTGCCAGCAGTTACGTCAACTATGGCTACACCTTC.

The CDR3 sequence: CASRRIDTNPSYEQYF. For the CDR3, the DNA is TGTGCCAGCAGGAGAATCGATACCAACCCCTCCTACGAGCAGTACTTC. The rearrangement uses TRBV6-1 and TRBJ2-7; D is uncertain. The CDR3 has 16 residues. Germline V gives CDR1 MNHNS, CDR2 SASEGT. The V end was cut by 6 bases, the J end by 0 bases, with 18 bases between.